This T cell receptor (beta chain) was identified in a study of blood T cell repertoires in COVID-19. Study-level background: COVID-19 samples collected from the United States, Italy and Spain covered acute and convalescent phases.

Seattle patient enrollment occurred during active infection, with longitudinal follow-up thereafter. The CDR3 consists of 15 residues. Germline values: CDR1 SNHLY, CDR2 FYNNEI. V shed 8 bases and J 4 bases; nucleotides not matched to a gene: 11. Measured with immunoSEQ multiplex PCR; TCRdb has only the in-frame clones, and not every one. The sample gives 150,000 to 200,000 clones, around 84% of which show up once; roughly 15% is in the top ten. This clonotype was obtained from a woman in her 70s with COVID-19, enrolled during active disease. The sample comprised peripheral blood. The chain joins TRBV2 to TRBJ2-1, with 7 bases matching TRBD2. The CDR3 nucleotides read TGTGCCAGCGGAGGGAGGCGGGGGTATTACAATGAGCAGTTCTTC. The encoded protein is CASGGRRGYYNEQFF.